This T cell receptor (beta chain) was sequenced for a study of cytomegalovirus exposure and HLA in healthy donors. General study points: Among TCR beta chains of equal frequency, HLA-associated ones were more clonally expanded in a later analysis. Some segments of the V type, notably TRBV6-2 and TRBV6-3, were excluded as indistinguishable.

V shed 11 bases and J shed 12 bases, with 19 bases lying between them. This CDR3 comprises 11 residues. The germline V gene encodes CDR1 SEHNR and CDR2 FQNEAQ (reference sequence). PCR amplification relied on 60 Vbeta primers (plus 13 Jbeta primers). Using immunoSEQ multiplex PCR, the repertoire was profiled, and TCRdb retains in-frame clones only, with some absent. This table has about 140,000 clones, over 75% appearing once. To note about this clone: Its target is not known.

The receptor was isolated from a man under 40 in good health and CMV-seronegative. The chain is built from TRBV7-9 and TRBJ1-1; TRBD1 is a possible D gene (5 bases). The sample comprised PBMCs. CDR3 sequence (DNA): TGTGCCGGAGGCGGGGGACTCGAACCTTTCTTT. Amino acid sequence: CAGGGGLEPFF.